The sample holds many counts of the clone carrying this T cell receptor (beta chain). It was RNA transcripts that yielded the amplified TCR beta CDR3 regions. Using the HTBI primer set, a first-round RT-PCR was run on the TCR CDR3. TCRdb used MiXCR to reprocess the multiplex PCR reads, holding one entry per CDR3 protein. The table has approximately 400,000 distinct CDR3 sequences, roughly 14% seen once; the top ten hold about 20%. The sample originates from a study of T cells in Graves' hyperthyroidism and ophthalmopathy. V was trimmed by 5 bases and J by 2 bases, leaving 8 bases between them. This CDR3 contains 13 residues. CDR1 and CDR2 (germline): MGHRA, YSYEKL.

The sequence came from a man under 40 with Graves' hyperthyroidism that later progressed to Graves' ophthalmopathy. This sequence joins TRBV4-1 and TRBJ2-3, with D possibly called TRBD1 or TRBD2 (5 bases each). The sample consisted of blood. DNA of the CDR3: TGCGCCAGCAGCGGGGGTCCCACAGATACGCAGTATTTT. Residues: CASSGGPTDTQYF.